One and the same sample provided the 19 T cell receptor beta chains below, sequenced in a study of T cells in Graves' hyperthyroidism and ophthalmopathy. The TCR beta CDR3 regions underwent amplification using RNA transcripts as the source. The TCR CDR3 was amplified in a first-round RT-PCR using the HTBI primer set. Using its own MiXCR run on the multiplex PCR reads, TCRdb lists one record per CDR3 protein. The sample lists a few hundred thousand distinct CDR3 sequences; roughly 18% were seen once. The sequenced sample was blood. The receptors shown here come from a middle-aged man with Graves' hyperthyroidism.

This clonotype was counted ten times or more. V usage is TRBV20-1 and J usage is TRBJ1-3; possible D gene TRBD1, 5 bases. There are 12 residues in the CDR3. V was clipped by 4 bases and J by 1 base, with 5 bases between them. Germline-derived CDR1 and CDR2 are DFQATT and SNEGSKA (reference sequence). The CDR3 nucleotides read TGCAGTGCTACAGGGTCTGGAAACACCATATATTTT. Translated: CSATGSGNTIYF.

There are a few counts of this clonotype. The rearrangement links TRBV5-4 to TRBJ2-6; 8 nucleotides align to TRBD2. The J segment lost 1 base and the V segment lost 1 base, leaving 4 bases of the junction unmatched. The CDR3 contains 17 residues. The germline V gene has CDR1 SGHNT and CDR2 YYREEE (reference sequence). CDR3 amino acids: CASSLLGGASGANVLTF. The CDR3 bases are TGTGCCAGCAGCTTGCTCGGGGGGGCTTCTGGGGCCAACGTCCTGACTTTC.

This clonotype appeared many times. V and J are TRBV9 and TRBJ2-7; 8 nucleotides line up with TRBD1. J lost 4 bases, V lost 3 bases, and 6 bases had no gene match. Germline CDR1 is SGDLS and CDR2 is YYNGEE. This CDR3 is built from 14 residues. CDR3 residues: CASSAGQVGYEQYF. CDR3 in DNA: TGTGCCAGCAGCGCGGGACAGGTGGGTTACGAGCAGTACTTC. Drawing the rest from reference TRBV9 and TRBJ2-7, the complete variable domain is DSGVTQTPKHLITATGQRVTLRCSPRSGDLSVYWYQQSLDQGLQFLIQYYNGEERAKGNILERFSAQQFPDLHSELNLSSLELGDSALYFCASSAGQVGYEQYFGPGTRLTVT.

This clonotype was counted a single time. With a much larger clone just one base away, this may be a read error. The gene calls are TRBV3-1 and TRBJ2-3; D possibly corresponds to TRBD1 (6 bases). This CDR3 region has 15 residues. Germline-derived CDR1 and CDR2 are LGHDT and YNNKEL (reference sequence). The CDR3: CACSPNRVPRGTQYF. The CDR3, as DNA: TGTGCCTGCAGCCCGAACAGGGTACCTAGGGGTACGCAGTATTTT.

This clonotype was seen at least ten times. The genes are TRBV29-1 and TRBJ2-1; D is uncertain. V was clipped by 7 bases and J by 10 bases, with 14 bases between them. This CDR3 contains 11 residues. Germline CDR1 reads SQVTM; CDR2 reads ANQGSEA. The CDR3 sequence: CSAQGPTEQFF. The CDR3 bases are TGCAGCGCTCAAGGCCCCACGGAGCAGTTCTTC.

Concerning this clonotype: The CDR3 does not close with the conserved phenylalanine or tryptophan, likely indicating a read error. The chain carries TRBV7-2 and TRBJ2-7, with D tentatively TRBD1 or TRBD2 (6 bases each). Trimming removed 7 bases at V and 4 bases at J, with 14 bases between. The CDR3 loop spans 13 amino acids. Germline V lookup: CDR1 SGHTA, CDR2 FQGNSA. CDR3 sequence (DNA): TGTGCCAGCACCCCGGGGGCCGGGTACGAGCAGTACCTC. This encodes CASTPGAGYEQYL.

The chain has TRBV29-1 and TRBJ1-1; D uncertain. The length of the CDR3 is 13 residues. Germline V gene lookup returns CDR1 SQVTM and CDR2 ANQGSEA. V shed 5 bases and J shed 4 bases, with 14 bases lying between them. The CDR3, as DNA: TGCAGCGTTTCTAGCCGAATTGGCACTGAAGCTTTCTTT. Its translation: CSVSSRIGTEAFF.

The V gene is TRBV7-2, the J gene TRBJ2-5; 7 nucleotides match TRBD1. V was pared by 5 bases and J by 4 bases, with 7 bases of the junction left unmatched. The germline gives CDR1 SGHTA, CDR2 FQGNSA. The CDR3 has 14 residues. The CDR3 sequence is CASSPPQGTETQYF. In DNA, the CDR3 is TGTGCCAGCAGCCCACCACAGGGGACAGAGACCCAGTACTTC.

On this clonotype itself: A much larger clone differs from this one at a single base, so this may be a read error. V is TRBV5-1 and J is TRBJ2-3; the D call may be TRBD1 or TRBD2 (5 bases each). CDR1 and CDR2 (germline): SGHRS, YFSETQ. The CDR3 consists of 16 residues. CDR3 bases: TGCGCCAGCAGCTCCTCCCCCGGACTCGCGACAGATACGCGGTATTTT. It specifies CASSSSPGLATDTRYF.

This chain's CDR3 is CSARDLTGIMNTEAFF. CDR3 bases: TGCAGTGCTAGAGATTTGACAGGGATTATGAACACTGAAGCTTTCTTT. The chain joins TRBV20-1 to TRBJ1-1; 7 nucleotides match TRBD1. The CDR3 has 16 residues. J lost 0 bases, V lost 0 bases, and 7 bases had no gene match. Germline values: CDR1 DFQATT, CDR2 SNEGSKA (reference sequence).

This clonotype was seen at least ten times. J is TRBJ1-2 and V is TRBV7-2; D gene ambiguous. CDR1 SGHTA and CDR2 FQGNSA come from the germline V gene. The V and J ends lost 5 bases and 6 bases respectively, with 10 bases between them. The CDR3 sequence is 12 residues long. CDR3 residues: CASSRSADGYTF. The CDR3, as DNA: TGTGCCAGCAGCCGATCAGCCGATGGCTACACCTTC.

This clonotype turned up a few times. V gene TRBV7-3 combines with J gene TRBJ1-3; 7 nucleotides line up with TRBD1. From germline, CDR1 is SGHTA and CDR2 FQGTGA. This CDR3 comprises 15 residues. After removal of 7 bases from V and 1 base from J, the junction contained 7 bases not matched to a gene. CDR3 DNA sequence: TGTGCCAGCAACTCGACAGGGACTTCTGGAAACACCATATATTTT. It encodes CASNSTGTSGNTIYF.

V usage is TRBV20-1 and J usage is TRBJ2-7; TRBD1 agrees at 8 bases. CDR1 and CDR2 from the germline V gene are DFQATT and SNEGSKA (reference sequence). The CDR3 length is 14 residues. The V and J ends lost 6 bases and 2 bases, in that order; junction bases with no gene match: 9. CDR3 in DNA: TGCAGTGCCCAAGAGGGGGGACAGGCCTACGAGCAGTACTTC. It is translated as CSAQEGGQAYEQYF.

This clonotype was picked up many times. The chain couples TRBV6-2 or TRBV6-3 to TRBJ1-1; D unclear. Trimming cost V 6 bases and J 5 bases, with 22 bases left between them. This CDR3 has 16 residues. Per germline, CDR1 MNHEY and CDR2 SVGEGT. As DNA, the CDR3 is TGTGCCAGCAGGAAAAAGGCCCTCCCGTTTGTGACTGAAGCTTTCTTT. It encodes CASRKKALPFVTEAFF.

This clonotype was found many times. The J gene is TRBJ2-5, the V gene TRBV12-3 or TRBV12-4, with 10 bases lining up with TRBD2. The J segment lost 5 bases and the V segment lost 3 bases, leaving 12 bases of the junction unmatched. The CDR3 consists of 17 residues. The CDR3 loop reads CASSLGLAGENAETQYF. The CDR3 region has the DNA TGTGCCAGCAGTTTGGGTCTAGCGGGGGAGAACGCCGAGACCCAGTACTTC.

Notes on this clonotype: A read error is possible here, since a much larger clone lies one base away. In nucleotides, the CDR3 is TGCGCCAGCAGCCTGGGACTAGGGTTGAATCAGCCCCAGCATTTT. Protein product: CASSLGLGLNQPQHF. The chain links TRBV5-1 to TRBJ1-5; a weak D match, TRBD1 (5 bases). The CDR3 totals 15 residues. Germline loops: CDR1 SGHRS, CDR2 YFSETQ. Trimming pared 4 bases from V and 4 bases from J, leaving 15 bases between.

V gene TRBV6-2 or TRBV6-3 combines with J gene TRBJ2-1; 14 bases map to TRBD2. V was pared by 5 bases and J by 6 bases, with 3 bases of the junction left unmatched. The CDR3 covers 15 residues. The germline V gene encodes CDR1 MNHEY and CDR2 SVGEGT. CDR3: CASSGGTSGGNEQFF. CDR3 nucleotides: TGTGCCAGCAGTGGAGGGACTAGCGGGGGCAATGAGCAGTTCTTC.

In this sample, this clonotype turned up many times. The chain couples TRBV7-9 to TRBJ2-1; no definite D call. From germline, CDR1 is SEHNR and CDR2 FQNEAQ (reference sequence). The ends were cut back, 1 base at V and 4 bases at J, with 11 bases in the middle. The CDR3 runs to 15 residues. CDR3 amino acids: CASSLVSVLYNEQFF. For the CDR3, the DNA is TGTGCCAGCAGCTTAGTATCAGTGCTGTACAATGAGCAGTTCTTC.

This clonotype was counted only a few times. V gene TRBV6-1 combines with J gene TRBJ2-3; 13 bases map to TRBD2. This CDR3 comprises 17 residues. The trim removed 6 bases at V and 2 bases at J, leaving 8 bases unmatched. Germline-derived CDR1 and CDR2 are MNHNS and SASEGT. CDR3 nucleotide sequence: TGTGCCAGCAGCCCTCTCGGACTAGCGGGAGCCACAGATACGCAGTATTTT. This codes for CASSPLGLAGATDTQYF.